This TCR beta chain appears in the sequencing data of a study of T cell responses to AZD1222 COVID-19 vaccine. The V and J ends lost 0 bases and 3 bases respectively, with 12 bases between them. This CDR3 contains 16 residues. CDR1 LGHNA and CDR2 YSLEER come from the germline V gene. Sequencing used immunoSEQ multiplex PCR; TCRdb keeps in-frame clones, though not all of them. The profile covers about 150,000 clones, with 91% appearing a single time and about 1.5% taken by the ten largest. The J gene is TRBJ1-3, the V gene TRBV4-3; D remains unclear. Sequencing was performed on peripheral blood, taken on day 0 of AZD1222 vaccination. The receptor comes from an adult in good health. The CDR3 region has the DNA TGCGCCAGCAGCCAAGATTGGAGTAACAATGGAAACACCATATATTTT. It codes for CASSQDWSNNGNTIYF.